This T cell receptor beta chain was sequenced during a study of cytomegalovirus exposure and HLA in healthy donors. On this clone: Its antigen is not identified.

PCR employed 60 Vbeta and 13 Jbeta primers. Original handling: In a later analysis, the count reached tens of millions of unique TCR beta chains, with approximately 11 million shared. Method: immunoSEQ multiplex PCR; TCRdb's copy keeps in-frame clones and lacks some. That table furnishes V, J and clone size, whereas the DNA furnished D and trimming. The repertoire table contains approximately 200,000 clones. The CDR3 runs 15 residues. Germline CDR1 and CDR2: LNHDA and SQIVND (reference sequence). Deletions cut 0 bases from V and 3 bases from J, with 9 bases between. Study observations and caveats: Reportedly, diagnosis of cytomegalovirus status by the classifier showed high specificity and sensitivity. Investigators reported about 160 TCR beta chains as tied to cytomegalovirus.

The sequenced sample was PBMCs. The chain employs TRBV19 and TRBJ2-1, with a possible D match to TRBD2 (6 bases). This TCR was recovered from a boy aged 10-17 years in good health and CMV-seronegative. This chain's CDR3 is CASSIDLGGYNEQFF. CDR3 DNA sequence: TGTGCCAGTAGTATAGATTTGGGGGGCTACAATGAGCAGTTCTTC.